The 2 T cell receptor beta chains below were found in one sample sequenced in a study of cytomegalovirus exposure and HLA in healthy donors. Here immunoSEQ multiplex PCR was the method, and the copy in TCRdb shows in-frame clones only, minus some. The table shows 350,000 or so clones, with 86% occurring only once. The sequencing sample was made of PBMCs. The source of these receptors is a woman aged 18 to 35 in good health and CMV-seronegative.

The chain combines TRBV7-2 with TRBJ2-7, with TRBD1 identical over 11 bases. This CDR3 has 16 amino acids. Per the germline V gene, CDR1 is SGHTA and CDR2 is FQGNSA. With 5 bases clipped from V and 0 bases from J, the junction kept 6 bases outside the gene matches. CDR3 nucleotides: TGTGCCAGCAGCCAAGCCGGGACAGGGGGCTCCTACGAGCAGTACTTC. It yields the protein CASSQAGTGGSYEQYF.

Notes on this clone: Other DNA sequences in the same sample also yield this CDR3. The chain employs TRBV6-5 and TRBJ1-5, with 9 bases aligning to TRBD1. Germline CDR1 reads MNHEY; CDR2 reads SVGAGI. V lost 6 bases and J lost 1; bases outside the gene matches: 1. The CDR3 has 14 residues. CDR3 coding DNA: TGTGCCAGCAGAGGACAGGGGAGCAATCAGCCCCAGCATTTT. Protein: CASRGQGSNQPQHF.